The rows below give T cell receptor beta chains drawn from one sample of a study of tumor-infiltrating lymphocytes in primary liver carcinoma. Via MiXCR, TCRdb re-called the multiplex PCR reads, giving one row per CDR3 protein. The sample yields 300,000 to 400,000 distinct CDR3 sequences, 65% seen once. The sequenced sample was peripheral blood. These TCRs come from a middle-aged man with primary liver carcinoma and hepatitis B virus infection. Each CDR3 is given with its conserved first and last residue. The order of the fields is CDR3 DNA, CDR3 protein, clone size, J gene, D gene, V gene. The D gene is left open where the match is weak. The size field is filled for only some rows; it gives once, few, many or a size class.

cdr3_nt: TGTGCCAGCAAAGTTTACCGGCCAGACTCCAATGAGCTGTTCTTC
cdr3_aa: CASKVYRPDSNELFF
clone_size: NA
j_call: TRBJ2-1
d_call: NA
v_call: TRBV5-6

cdr3_nt: TGTGCCAGCACCGAAAGAGGGGGGACCTCCTACGAGCAGTACTTC
cdr3_aa: CASTERGGTSYEQYF
clone_size: few
j_call: TRBJ2-7
d_call: NA
v_call: TRBV28

cdr3_nt: TGTGCCTGCAGGGAACGGGACCGCTTCATAGATACGCAGTATTTT
cdr3_aa: CACRERDRFIDTQYF
clone_size: NA
j_call: TRBJ2-3
d_call: NA
v_call: TRBV6-1

cdr3_nt: TGTGTCAGCAGTCCTAGACTGGGCACTGAAGCTTTCTTT
cdr3_aa: CVSSPRLGTEAFF
clone_size: NA
j_call: TRBJ1-1
d_call: NA
v_call: TRBV2

cdr3_nt: TGCGCCAGCAGCTGGGGGACACTGAACACTGAAGCTTTCTTT
cdr3_aa: CASSWGTLNTEAFF
clone_size: NA
j_call: TRBJ1-1
d_call: NA
v_call: TRBV5-1

cdr3_nt: TGCACCAGCAGTGAGTCTTCGGGAAACAATCAGCCCCAGCATTTT
cdr3_aa: CTSSESSGNNQPQHF
clone_size: NA
j_call: TRBJ1-5
d_call: NA
v_call: TRBV10-2

cdr3_nt: TGTGCCAGCAGCTTGGGACAGGGGACGACCGATGAGCAGTTCTTC
cdr3_aa: CASSLGQGTTDEQFF
clone_size: once
j_call: TRBJ2-1
d_call: TRBD1
v_call: TRBV28

cdr3_nt: TGTGCCAGCAGGGGACAGGGGGGTCCCTACGAGCAGTACTTC
cdr3_aa: CASRGQGGPYEQYF
clone_size: few
j_call: TRBJ2-7
d_call: TRBD1
v_call: TRBV6-1

cdr3_nt: TGCAGCGTTGACGCGACAGGGGTCTACAATGAGCAGTTCTTC
cdr3_aa: CSVDATGVYNEQFF
clone_size: many
j_call: TRBJ2-1
d_call: TRBD1
v_call: TRBV29-1

cdr3_nt: TGTGCCAGCAGTGAATGGGCATCCCGGTTAACCTTC
cdr3_aa: CASSEWASRLTF
clone_size: NA
j_call: TRBJ1-2
d_call: NA
v_call: TRBV25-1

cdr3_nt: TGTGCCAGCAGCTCCCTCAGGGATCAGGGCACTGAAGCTTTCTTT
cdr3_aa: CASSSLRDQGTEAFF
clone_size: NA
j_call: TRBJ1-1
d_call: NA
v_call: TRBV11-2

cdr3_nt: TGTGCCAGCAGCCAAGTAGGGGACGTAACAGATACGCATTATTTT
cdr3_aa: CASSQVGDVTDTHYF
clone_size: NA
j_call: TRBJ2-3
d_call: NA
v_call: TRBV14

cdr3_nt: TGCGCCAGCAGCTTGGAGGGGAGATCTAGCACAGATACGCAGTATTTT
cdr3_aa: CASSLEGRSSTDTQYF
clone_size: NA
j_call: TRBJ2-3
d_call: NA
v_call: TRBV5-1

cdr3_nt: TGCAGCGTTCTAGGGGGACAGAAGAACACTGAAGCTTTCTTT
cdr3_aa: CSVLGGQKNTEAFF
clone_size: many
j_call: TRBJ1-1
d_call: TRBD1
v_call: TRBV29-1

cdr3_nt: TGTGCCAGCAGTTTGGGTCTTACTACAACTAATGAAAAACTGTTTTTT
cdr3_aa: CASSLGLTTTNEKLFF
clone_size: NA
j_call: TRBJ1-4
d_call: NA
v_call: TRBV28

cdr3_nt: TGTGCCTGCAGTTTCCGGGTCGGGGGGGGTCGCACAGATACGCAGTATTTT
cdr3_aa: CACSFRVGGGRTDTQYF
clone_size: NA
j_call: TRBJ2-3
d_call: TRBD2
v_call: TRBV5-4

cdr3_nt: TGTGCCAGCAGTAAATGGGACCCCGCCTACGAGCAGTACTTC
cdr3_aa: CASSKWDPAYEQYF
clone_size: many
j_call: TRBJ2-7
d_call: NA
v_call: TRBV6-2/TRBV6-3

cdr3_nt: TGCAGTATTAGAGGAGAGGGAAGAATCACCGAAGCTTTCTTT
cdr3_aa: CSIRGEGRITEAFF
clone_size: NA
j_call: TRBJ1-1
d_call: NA
v_call: TRBV20-1

cdr3_nt: TGTGCCAGCAGTTCCTATCTCAGTACTGGTGAGCAGTTCTTC
cdr3_aa: CASSSYLSTGEQFF
clone_size: NA
j_call: TRBJ2-1
d_call: NA
v_call: TRBV28

cdr3_nt: TGCGCCAGCAGCTTGGGGGGGGACTACAATGAGCAGTTCTTC
cdr3_aa: CASSLGGDYNEQFF
clone_size: NA
j_call: TRBJ2-1
d_call: NA
v_call: TRBV5-1

cdr3_nt: TGTGCCAACAGCTTAGGAGGAGGGCAAGAGACCCACTACTTC
cdr3_aa: CANSLGGGQETHYF
clone_size: once
j_call: TRBJ2-5
d_call: NA
v_call: TRBV11-3

cdr3_nt: TGTGCCAGCAGTTCAGCCACGGCCTACGAGCAGTATTTC
cdr3_aa: CASSSATAYEQYF
clone_size: NA
j_call: TRBJ2-7
d_call: NA
v_call: TRBV12-3/TRBV12-4

cdr3_nt: TGTGCCCGCAGCGTGGGAGAGTCTGAGCAGTTCTTC
cdr3_aa: CARSVGESEQFF
clone_size: NA
j_call: TRBJ2-1
d_call: NA
v_call: TRBV14

cdr3_nt: TGTGCCAGCTCCCCCGAGGCGAGCGGTGAGACCCAGTACTTC
cdr3_aa: CASSPEASGETQYF
clone_size: once
j_call: TRBJ2-5
d_call: NA
v_call: TRBV18

cdr3_nt: TGCGCCAGCAGCTTGGTTGTCACCGGGGAGCTGTTTTTT
cdr3_aa: CASSLVVTGELFF
clone_size: NA
j_call: TRBJ2-2
d_call: NA
v_call: TRBV5-1

cdr3_nt: TGTGCCATCAGTGAGTCGACGGCAGCTAACTATGTGTACACCTTC
cdr3_aa: CAISESTAANYVYTF
clone_size: NA
j_call: TRBJ1-2
d_call: NA
v_call: TRBV10-3

cdr3_nt: TGTGCCAGCTCTATCGGGAGGGCTCGTGGGAATGAGCAGTTCTTC
cdr3_aa: CASSIGRARGNEQFF
clone_size: NA
j_call: TRBJ2-1
d_call: TRBD2
v_call: TRBV5-6

cdr3_nt: TGTGCCAGCATCGCAGGGGGTGGCTCCTACGAGCAGTACTTC
cdr3_aa: CASIAGGGSYEQYF
clone_size: NA
j_call: TRBJ2-7
d_call: TRBD1
v_call: TRBV14

cdr3_nt: TGTGCCACCAGTGACCGAAGGACAGGAGGCACAGATACGCAGTATTTT
cdr3_aa: CATSDRRTGGTDTQYF
clone_size: NA
j_call: TRBJ2-3
d_call: TRBD1
v_call: TRBV24-1

cdr3_nt: TGCAGCGGACTGGCCAGCAACTACAATGAGCAGTTCTTC
cdr3_aa: CSGLASNYNEQFF
clone_size: NA
j_call: TRBJ2-1
d_call: NA
v_call: TRBV29-1

cdr3_nt: TGTGCCAGCAGTACCAAACTAGCGGGAGCGAACACCGGGGAGCTGTTTTTT
cdr3_aa: CASSTKLAGANTGELFF
clone_size: many
j_call: TRBJ2-2
d_call: TRBD2
v_call: TRBV6-2/TRBV6-3

cdr3_nt: TGTGCCAGCAATCTGAGAGACGACTATGGCTACACCTTC
cdr3_aa: CASNLRDDYGYTF
clone_size: NA
j_call: TRBJ1-2
d_call: NA
v_call: TRBV6-1

cdr3_nt: TGTGCCAGCTCCGGTTGGGCAGGGGATTTTGGCTACACCTTC
cdr3_aa: CASSGWAGDFGYTF
clone_size: once
j_call: TRBJ1-2
d_call: NA
v_call: TRBV18

cdr3_nt: TGTGCCAGCAGACCATACGACAGCCAAGAGACCCAGTACTTC
cdr3_aa: CASRPYDSQETQYF
clone_size: few
j_call: TRBJ2-5
d_call: NA
v_call: TRBV7-9

cdr3_nt: TGTGCCAGCAGCTTAGCAGCCGGCCCCTACGAGCAGTACTTC
cdr3_aa: CASSLAAGPYEQYF
clone_size: many
j_call: TRBJ2-7
d_call: NA
v_call: TRBV7-8

cdr3_nt: TGCAGCGTTGAGGGGGGGACCGGGGAGCTGTTTTTT
cdr3_aa: CSVEGGTGELFF
clone_size: many
j_call: TRBJ2-2
d_call: TRBD2
v_call: TRBV29-1

cdr3_nt: TGCGCCAGCCGACAGATGACCGGGACAGGGGACTACGAGCAGTACTTC
cdr3_aa: CASRQMTGTGDYEQYF
clone_size: NA
j_call: TRBJ2-7
d_call: TRBD1
v_call: TRBV5-1

cdr3_nt: TGCGCCTGCAGCGTCTCGGTAGAGAACACTGAAGCTTTCTTT
cdr3_aa: CACSVSVENTEAFF
clone_size: NA
j_call: TRBJ1-1
d_call: NA
v_call: TRBV11-1

cdr3_nt: TGTGCCAACAGTGAGACTAGCGGGAGGACAGATACGCAGTATTTT
cdr3_aa: CANSETSGRTDTQYF
clone_size: NA
j_call: TRBJ2-3
d_call: TRBD2
v_call: TRBV12-3/TRBV12-4

cdr3_nt: TGTGCCAGCAGTCCGAATAGACAGGGGGCGCCGGGCAATCAGCCCCAGCATTTT
cdr3_aa: CASSPNRQGAPGNQPQHF
clone_size: many
j_call: TRBJ1-5
d_call: TRBD1
v_call: TRBV12-3/TRBV12-4

cdr3_nt: TGCGCCAGCAGCCAAGATTGGGCTAGCTGGGGAAACAATGAGCAGTTCTTC
cdr3_aa: CASSQDWASWGNNEQFF
clone_size: NA
j_call: TRBJ2-1
d_call: NA
v_call: TRBV4-1

cdr3_nt: TGTGCCTGGAGATTCAGGACAGGGTGGACCGGGGAGCTGTTTTTT
cdr3_aa: CAWRFRTGWTGELFF
clone_size: NA
j_call: TRBJ2-2
d_call: TRBD1
v_call: TRBV30

cdr3_nt: TGTGCCGGCAGTCCCCCCCCCCGGTACGAGCAGTACTTC
cdr3_aa: CAGSPPPRYEQYF
clone_size: NA
j_call: TRBJ2-7
d_call: NA
v_call: TRBV28